Shown below are 10 T cell receptor beta chains from a single sample sequenced in a study of early T cells in non-severe SARS-CoV-2 infection. TCRdb analysed the 5' RACE reads with MiXCR anew, one entry per CDR3 protein. The repertoire holds some 38,000 distinct CDR3 sequences, with approximately 5.3% as singletons. What was sequenced was whole blood. The source of these receptors is an adult who was a healthcare worker with PCR-confirmed SARS-CoV-2 infection or an uninfected control (not recorded which).

This clonotype was seen repeatedly, ten times or more. The V and J genes are TRBV29-1 and TRBJ1-3; D gene uncertain. CDR3 length: 14 residues. Germline V gene lookup returns CDR1 SQVTM and CDR2 ANQGSEA. Trimming removed 0 bases from V and 0 bases from J, with 6 bases in between. CDR3 in amino acids: CSVEDNSSGNTIYF. CDR3 sequence (DNA): TGCAGCGTTGAAGATAACAGCTCTGGAAACACCATATATTTT.

Many counts were recorded for this clonotype. The J gene is TRBJ2-4, the V gene TRBV14, with 10 bases that match TRBD1. The V segment lost 4 bases and the J segment 9 bases; nucleotides outside the gene matches: 6. This CDR3 spans 14 amino acids. CDR1 is SGHDN and CDR2 is FVKESK in the germline V gene. CDR3 sequence reads: CASSPPGQGIIQYF. The DNA of the CDR3 is TGTGCCAGCAGCCCCCCGGGACAGGGGATCATTCAGTACTTC.

This clonotype was found many times. J is TRBJ2-3 and V is TRBV6-2 or TRBV6-3, with a possible D match to TRBD2 (6 bases). Germline V gene lookup returns CDR1 MNHEY and CDR2 SVGEGT. This CDR3 has 17 amino acids. The V end was cut by 2 bases, the J end by 2 bases, with 17 bases between. In nucleotides, the CDR3 is TGTGCCAGCAGTTACACCTACTGGACTACCGACACAGATACGCAGTATTTT. Translating gives CASSYTYWTTDTDTQYF.

This clonotype was recorded many times. This chain uses TRBV12-3 or TRBV12-4 with TRBJ2-1; 8 nucleotides agree with TRBD2. V gave up 3 bases and J gave up 0 bases; unmatched junction bases: 7. The length of the CDR3 is 17 residues. CDR3 protein: CASSFSLAGSSYNEQFF. Here the CDR3 DNA reads TGTGCCAGCAGTTTCAGCTTAGCGGGGAGCTCCTACAATGAGCAGTTCTTC.

This clonotype has only a few counts. This chain uses TRBV28 with TRBJ2-1; D gene unclear. Germline V gene sequence: CDR1 MDHEN, CDR2 SYDVKM. Trimming left V 3 bases short and J 0 bases short, with 15 bases between. The length of the CDR3 is 17 residues. CDR3 protein: CASSFGGLISSYNEQFF. The CDR3 coding sequence is TGTGCCAGCAGTTTTGGCGGTCTAATAAGCTCCTACAATGAGCAGTTCTTC.

This clonotype came up many times. The V and J genes are TRBV7-9 and TRBJ2-7, with D unclear. CDR1 SEHNR and CDR2 FQNEAQ come from the germline V gene (reference sequence). V was pared by 4 bases and J by 0 bases, with 10 bases between. The CDR3 sequence is 14 residues long. CDR3 residues: CASSSWLDSYEQYF. The CDR3 region has the DNA TGTGCCAGCAGCTCTTGGTTGGACTCCTACGAGCAGTACTTC.

This clonotype has a count of ten or more. The CDR3 protein is CASSLGAGPGNTIYF. In DNA, the CDR3 is TGTGCCAGCAGCTTGGGGGCAGGCCCTGGAAACACCATATATTTT. The chain employs TRBV7-9 and TRBJ1-3, with a weak D call TRBD1 (6 bases). V gave up 3 bases and J gave up 2 bases, with 11 bases separating them. Germline V gene lookup returns CDR1 SEHNR and CDR2 FQNEAQ (reference sequence). This CDR3 comprises 15 residues. Drawing the rest from reference TRBV7-9 and TRBJ1-3, the complete variable domain is DTGVSQNPRHKITKRGQNVTFRCDPISEHNRLYWYRQTLGQGPEFLTYFQNEAQLEKSRLLSDRFSAERPKGSFSTLEIQRTEQGDSAMYLCASSLGAGPGNTIYFGEGSWLTVV.

The CDR3 spells CASSLRALNTEAFF. In nucleotides, the CDR3 is TGTGCCAGCAGTTTGAGGGCCTTGAACACTGAAGCTTTCTTT. The chain employs TRBV12-3 or TRBV12-4 and TRBJ1-1; D gene ambiguous. The length of the CDR3 is 14 residues. V lost 3 bases, J lost 0 bases, and 8 bases lay in between.

This clonotype came up many times. The J gene is TRBJ2-2, the V gene TRBV18; D gene ambiguous. Trimming took 8 bases from V and 1 from J, leaving 20 bases between them. CDR3 length equals 17 residues. Germline V gene lookup returns CDR1 KGHSH and CDR2 LQKENI. The CDR3 protein is CASHTTPNVGNTGELFF. Written as DNA, the CDR3 is TGTGCCAGCCACACCACGCCTAACGTGGGGAACACCGGGGAGCTGTTTTTT. Based on the CDR3 plus reference TRBV18 and TRBJ2-2, the full variable domain is NAGVMQNPRHLVRRRGQEARLRCSPMKGHSHVYWYRQLPEEGLKFMVYLQKENIIDESGMPKERFSAEFPKEGPSILRIQQVVRGDSAAYFCASHTTPNVGNTGELFFGEGSRLTVL.

This clonotype was observed at least ten times. This chain joins TRBV7-2 and TRBJ2-3, with 14 bases aligning to TRBD2. The CDR3 length is 19 residues. The germline CDR1 and CDR2 sequences are SGHTA and FQGNSA. V lost 2 bases to trimming and J lost 7 bases; unmatched junction nucleotides: 14. In nucleotides, the CDR3 is TGTGCCAGCAGCTTAAGGGTCGGACTAGCGGGGGGCGAACACTATACGCAGTATTTT. Its protein product is CASSLRVGLAGGEHYTQYF. The whole variable domain, remainder taken from reference TRBV7-2 and TRBJ2-3, is GAGVSQSPSNKVTEKGKDVELRCDPISGHTALYWYRQSLGQGLEFLIYFQGNSAPDKSGLPSDRFSAERTGGSVSTLTIQRTQQEDSAVYLCASSLRVGLAGGEHYTQYFGPGTRLTVL.